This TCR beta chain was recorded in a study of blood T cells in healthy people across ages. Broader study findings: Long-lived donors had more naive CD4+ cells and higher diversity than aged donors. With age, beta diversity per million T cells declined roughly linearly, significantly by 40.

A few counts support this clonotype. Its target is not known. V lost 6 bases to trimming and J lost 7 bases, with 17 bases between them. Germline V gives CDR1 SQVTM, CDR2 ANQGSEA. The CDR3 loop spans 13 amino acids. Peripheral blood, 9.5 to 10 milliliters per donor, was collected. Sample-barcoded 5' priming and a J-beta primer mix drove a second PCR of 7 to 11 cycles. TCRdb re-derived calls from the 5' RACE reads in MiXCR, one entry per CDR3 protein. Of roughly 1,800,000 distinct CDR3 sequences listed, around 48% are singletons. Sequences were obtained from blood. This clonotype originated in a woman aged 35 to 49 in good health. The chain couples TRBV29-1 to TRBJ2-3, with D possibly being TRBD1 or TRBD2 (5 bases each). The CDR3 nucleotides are TGCAGCGTAACCGGGACCTCGCCGAATACGCAGTATTTT. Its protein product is CSVTGTSPNTQYF.